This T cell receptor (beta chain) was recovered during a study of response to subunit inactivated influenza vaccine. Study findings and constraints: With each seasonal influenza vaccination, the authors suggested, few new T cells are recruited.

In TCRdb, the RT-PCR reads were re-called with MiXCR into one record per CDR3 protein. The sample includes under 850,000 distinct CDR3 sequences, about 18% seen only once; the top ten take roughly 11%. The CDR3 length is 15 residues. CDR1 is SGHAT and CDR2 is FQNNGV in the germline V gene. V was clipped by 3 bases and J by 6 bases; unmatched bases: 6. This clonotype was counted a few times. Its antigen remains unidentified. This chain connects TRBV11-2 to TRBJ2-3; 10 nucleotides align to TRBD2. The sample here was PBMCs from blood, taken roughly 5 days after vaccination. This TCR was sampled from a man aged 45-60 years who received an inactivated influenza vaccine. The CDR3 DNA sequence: TGTGCCAGCAGCTTCAAGCGGGGGGGCTTCGATACGCAGTATTTT. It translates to CASSFKRGGFDTQYF.